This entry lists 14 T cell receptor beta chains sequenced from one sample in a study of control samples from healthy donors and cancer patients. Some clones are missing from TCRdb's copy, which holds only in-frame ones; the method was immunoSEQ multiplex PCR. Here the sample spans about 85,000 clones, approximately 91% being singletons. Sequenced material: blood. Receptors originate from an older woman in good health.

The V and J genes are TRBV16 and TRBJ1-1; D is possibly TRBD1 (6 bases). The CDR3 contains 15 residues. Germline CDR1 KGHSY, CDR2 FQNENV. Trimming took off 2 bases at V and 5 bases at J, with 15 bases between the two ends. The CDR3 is CASSQTRVGGTEAFF. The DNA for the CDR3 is TGTGCCAGCAGCCAAACCAGGGTAGGGGGGACTGAAGCTTTCTTT.

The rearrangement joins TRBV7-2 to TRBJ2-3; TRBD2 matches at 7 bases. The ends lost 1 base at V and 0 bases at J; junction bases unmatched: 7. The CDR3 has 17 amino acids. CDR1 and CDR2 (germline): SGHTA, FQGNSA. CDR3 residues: CASSLVGLAVSTDTQYF. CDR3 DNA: TGTGCCAGCAGCTTAGTAGGGCTAGCGGTTAGCACAGATACGCAGTATTTT.

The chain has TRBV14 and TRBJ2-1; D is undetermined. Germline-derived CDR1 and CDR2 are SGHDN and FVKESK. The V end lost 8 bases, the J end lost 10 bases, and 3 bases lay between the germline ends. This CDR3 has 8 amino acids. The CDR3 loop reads CASFEQFF. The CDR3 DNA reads TGTGCCAGCTTCGAGCAGTTCTTC.

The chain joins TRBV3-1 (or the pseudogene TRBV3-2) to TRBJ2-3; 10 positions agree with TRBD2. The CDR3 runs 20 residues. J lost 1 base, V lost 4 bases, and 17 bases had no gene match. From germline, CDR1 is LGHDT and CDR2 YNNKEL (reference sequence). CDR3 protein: CASSLRAGASGGLRTDTQYF. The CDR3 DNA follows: TGTGCCAGCAGCCTCAGAGCGGGGGCTAGCGGGGGCCTCCGCACAGATACGCAGTATTTT.

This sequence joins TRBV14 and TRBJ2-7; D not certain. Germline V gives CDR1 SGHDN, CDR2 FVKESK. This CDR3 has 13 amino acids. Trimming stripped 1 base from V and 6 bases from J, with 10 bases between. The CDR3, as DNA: TGTGCCAGCAGCCAAGGGTTAAATCGCGAGCAGTACTTC. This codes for CASSQGLNREQYF.

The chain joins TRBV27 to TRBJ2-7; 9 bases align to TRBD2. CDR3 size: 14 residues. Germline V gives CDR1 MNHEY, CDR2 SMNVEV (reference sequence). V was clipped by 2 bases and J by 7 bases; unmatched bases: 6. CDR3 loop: CASSLRRGGDEQYF. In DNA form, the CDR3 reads TGTGCCAGCAGTTTACGGCGGGGGGGCGATGAGCAGTACTTC.

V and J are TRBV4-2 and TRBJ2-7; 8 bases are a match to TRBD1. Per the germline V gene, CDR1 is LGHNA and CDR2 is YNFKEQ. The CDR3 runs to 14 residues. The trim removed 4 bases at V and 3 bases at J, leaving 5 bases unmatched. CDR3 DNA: TGTGCCAGCAGCCGAGGGACAGGATACTACGAGCAGTACTTC. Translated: CASSRGTGYYEQYF.

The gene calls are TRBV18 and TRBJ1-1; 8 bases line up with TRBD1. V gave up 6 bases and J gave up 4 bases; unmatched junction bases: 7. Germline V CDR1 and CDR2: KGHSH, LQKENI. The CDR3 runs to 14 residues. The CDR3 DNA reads TGTGCCAGCTCGCTGCCAGGGGGCGGCACTGAAGCTTTCTTT. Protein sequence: CASSLPGGGTEAFF.

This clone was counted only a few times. Here the CDR3 reads CASSPRTSSGANVLTF. CDR3 nucleotide sequence: TGTGCCAGCAGTCCCCGGACTAGCTCTGGGGCCAACGTCCTGACTTTC. This chain uses TRBV27 with TRBJ2-6; 7 bases line up with TRBD2. Germline trimming cut 5 bases from V and 0 bases from J; bases unmatched to any gene: 4. CDR1 and CDR2 from the germline V gene are MNHEY and SMNVEV (reference sequence). The CDR3 sequence is 16 residues long.

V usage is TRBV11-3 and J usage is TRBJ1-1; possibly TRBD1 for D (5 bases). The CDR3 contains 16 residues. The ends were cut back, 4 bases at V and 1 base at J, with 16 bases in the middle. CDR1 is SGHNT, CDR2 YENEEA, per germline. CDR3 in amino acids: CASSSGDLSRNTEAFF. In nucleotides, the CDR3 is TGTGCCAGCAGCTCTGGGGACTTATCTCGGAACACTGAAGCTTTCTTT.

The CDR3 here is CASSLSSNQPQHF. CDR3 coding DNA: TGCGCCAGCAGCTTGTCCAGCAATCAGCCCCAGCATTTT. This chain connects TRBV5-1 to TRBJ1-5, with D unresolved. The CDR3 has 13 amino acids. CDR1 SGHRS and CDR2 YFSETQ come from the germline V gene. Trimming stripped 1 base from V and 1 base from J, with 3 bases between.

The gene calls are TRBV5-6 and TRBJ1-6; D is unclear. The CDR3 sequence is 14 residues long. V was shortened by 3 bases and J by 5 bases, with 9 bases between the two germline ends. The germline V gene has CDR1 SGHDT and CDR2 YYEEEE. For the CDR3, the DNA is TGTGCCAGCAGCTACGGTTTCCATAATTCACCCCTCCACTTT. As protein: CASSYGFHNSPLHF.

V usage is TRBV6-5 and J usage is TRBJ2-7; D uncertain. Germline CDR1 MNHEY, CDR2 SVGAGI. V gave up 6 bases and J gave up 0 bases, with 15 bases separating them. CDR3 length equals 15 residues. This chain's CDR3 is CASRVRRLDSYEQYF. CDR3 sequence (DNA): TGTGCCAGCAGGGTTCGACGGCTCGACTCCTACGAGCAGTACTTC.

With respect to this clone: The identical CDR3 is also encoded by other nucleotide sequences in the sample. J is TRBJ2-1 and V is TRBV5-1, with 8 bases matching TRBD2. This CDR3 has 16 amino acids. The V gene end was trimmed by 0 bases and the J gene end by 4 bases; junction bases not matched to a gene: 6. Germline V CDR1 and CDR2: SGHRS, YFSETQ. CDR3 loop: CASSLVRGGAYNEQFF. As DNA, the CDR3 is TGCGCCAGCAGCTTGGTTCGGGGGGGCGCGTACAATGAGCAGTTCTTC.